Below, one T cell receptor (beta chain) is given with its context. This entry is derived from a study of blood T cell repertoires in COVID-19. Sequencing was performed with immunoSEQ multiplex PCR; in TCRdb, only in-frame clones are kept and a portion is missing. The sample has 200,000 to 300,000 clones, 75% to 90% seen once. The CDR3 covers 12 residues. Trimming shortened V by 1 base and J by 10 bases, and 5 bases separated the two germline ends. Germline V CDR1 and CDR2: LNHDA, SQIVND (reference sequence). The sequenced sample was peripheral blood. This chain links TRBV19 with TRBJ1-6; D call uncertain. The receptor comes from a woman in her thirties or forties who had recovered from COVID-19. The CDR3 spells CASSIGASPLHF. The DNA of the CDR3 is TGTGCCAGTAGTATAGGGGCATCACCCCTCCACTTT.